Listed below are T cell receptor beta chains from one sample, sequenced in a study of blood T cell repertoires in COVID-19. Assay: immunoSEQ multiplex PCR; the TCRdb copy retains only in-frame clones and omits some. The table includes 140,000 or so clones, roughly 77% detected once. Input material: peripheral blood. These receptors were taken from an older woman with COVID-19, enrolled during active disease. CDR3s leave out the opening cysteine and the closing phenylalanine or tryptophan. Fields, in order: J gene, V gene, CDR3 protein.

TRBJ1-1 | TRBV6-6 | ASRRGRAEAF
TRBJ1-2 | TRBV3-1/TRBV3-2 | ASSQDSARGGYT
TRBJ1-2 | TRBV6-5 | ASTQGRGGYT
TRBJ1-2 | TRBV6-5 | ASHGDRGNYGYT
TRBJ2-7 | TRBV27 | ASSRGAAYEQY
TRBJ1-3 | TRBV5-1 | ASSLGGGGASGNTIY
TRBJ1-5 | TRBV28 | ASSPLGTVNQPQH
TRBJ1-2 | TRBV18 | ASSPLGQGIPTNYGYT
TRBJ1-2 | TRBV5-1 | ASSLNPGDGYT
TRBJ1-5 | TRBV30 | AWSGGSNQPQH
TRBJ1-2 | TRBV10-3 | AISSGTEGYT
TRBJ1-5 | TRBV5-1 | ASSPGQGDQPQH
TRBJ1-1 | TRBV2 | ASTEGANTEAF
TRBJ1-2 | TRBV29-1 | SVDLPNYGYT
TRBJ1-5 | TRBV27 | ASSLGQGSNQPQH
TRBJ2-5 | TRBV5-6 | ASSLPTSGDIQY
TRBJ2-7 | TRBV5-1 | ASRVSPGGSGEQY
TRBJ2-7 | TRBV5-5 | ASSLALSYEQY
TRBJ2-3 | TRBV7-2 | ASSPRTGGYTDTQY
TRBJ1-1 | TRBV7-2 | ASSPRQEAF
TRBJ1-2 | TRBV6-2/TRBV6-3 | ASSSYGYGYT
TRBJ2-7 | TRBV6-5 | ASRGDRGHYEQY
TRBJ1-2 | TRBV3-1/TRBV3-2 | ASKQTGGATDGYT
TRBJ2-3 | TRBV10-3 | AISGGAKVADTQY
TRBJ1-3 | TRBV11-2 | ASSLDPAGNTIY
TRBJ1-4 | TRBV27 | ASSATGAPNEKLF
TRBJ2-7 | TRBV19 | ASSGTATSSYEQY
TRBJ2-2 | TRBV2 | ASREGNWNTGELF
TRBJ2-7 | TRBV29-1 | SVNSISKGTGSYEQY
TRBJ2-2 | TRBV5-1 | ASSFVGEGTGELF
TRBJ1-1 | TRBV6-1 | ASSRRVNTEAF
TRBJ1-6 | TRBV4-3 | ASSQEGAADSPLH
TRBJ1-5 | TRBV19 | ASRGRGANNQPQH
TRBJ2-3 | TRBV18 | ASSPIDRSTDTQY
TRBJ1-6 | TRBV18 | ASSPSRAGGNSPLH
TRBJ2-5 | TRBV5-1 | ASSPTRGFPSGTQY
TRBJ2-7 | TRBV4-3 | ASSQDAVSGGTV
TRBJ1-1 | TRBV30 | AWSSQLNTEAF
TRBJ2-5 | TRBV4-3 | ASSSLTGGTETQY
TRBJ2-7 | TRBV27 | ASRPRVTYEQY
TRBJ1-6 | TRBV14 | ASSQDRVGASPLH
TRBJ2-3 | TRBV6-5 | ASSYSGGYAQY
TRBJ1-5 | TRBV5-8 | ASSDPPGQGNQPQH
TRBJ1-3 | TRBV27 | ATNKDTAPSGNTIY
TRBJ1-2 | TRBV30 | AWSAGTVYGYT
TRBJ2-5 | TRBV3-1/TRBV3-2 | ASSRGTQETQY
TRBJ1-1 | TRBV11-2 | ASSLKMRVLNTEAF
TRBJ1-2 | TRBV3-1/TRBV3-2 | ASSQDSGFAGYT
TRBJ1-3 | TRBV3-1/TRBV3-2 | ASSPTGRFGNTIY
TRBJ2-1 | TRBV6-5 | ASRPGQGVYNEQF
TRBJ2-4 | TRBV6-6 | ASSYSAGWAKNIQY
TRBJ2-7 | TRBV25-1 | ASSDGQGSYEQY
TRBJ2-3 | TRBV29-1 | SVGAGGLADTQY
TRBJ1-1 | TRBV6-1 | ASSEAGKLGDHTEAF
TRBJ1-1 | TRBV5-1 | ASSAGTGNTEAF